The 2 T cell receptor beta chains listed next were all sequenced from one sample in a study of T cells in tuberculosis. Time point in this sample: new active TB diagnosis, blood taken before or within 7 days of starting treatment. Assay: immunoSEQ multiplex PCR; the TCRdb copy retains only in-frame clones and omits some. The sample yields fewer than 35,000 clones, about 82% seen once. Sequencing used PBMCs, obtained at tuberculosis diagnosis. The receptor source for this set is an adult with tuberculosis.

The rearrangement joins TRBV7-9 to TRBJ2-5; the D is unclear. Between the trimmed V and J ends, which lost 5 bases and 5 bases, there was a span of 15 bases. Germline V gives CDR1 SEHNR, CDR2 FQNEAQ (reference sequence). The CDR3 consists of 14 residues. CDR3 sequence: CASSPPLSGETQYF. The CDR3 DNA is TGTGCCAGCAGCCCCCCCCTTTCAGGCGAGACCCAGTACTTC.

This sequence joins TRBV5-1 and TRBJ1-2; D perhaps matches TRBD1 (6 bases). This CDR3 has 12 amino acids. Germline loops: CDR1 SGHRS, CDR2 YFSETQ. Trimming took 3 bases from V and 7 from J, leaving 10 bases between them. The CDR3 coding sequence is TGCGCCAGCAGCTCAGGGGTTTTTGGCTACACCTTC. Encoded protein: CASSSGVFGYTF.